These 30 T cell receptor beta chains originate from one sample sequenced in a study of blood T cell repertoires in COVID-19. Libraries were prepared by immunoSEQ multiplex PCR; TCRdb keeps only in-frame clonotypes and omits some of them. The sample includes around 200,000 clones, 70% to 90% seen only once; the top ten take about 12%. The sequenced material came from peripheral blood. These receptors came from a woman between 18 and 29 years old who had recovered from COVID-19.

The chain uses TRBV5-1 and TRBJ2-1; 11 bases are shared with TRBD2. The length of the CDR3 is 15 residues. Germline V gives CDR1 SGHRS, CDR2 YFSETQ. V was pared by 1 base and J by 9 bases, with 6 bases of the junction left unmatched. The CDR3 protein is CASSLTSGSLSEQFF. The CDR3 nucleotides are TGCGCCAGCAGCTTGACTAGCGGGAGTTTGAGTGAGCAGTTCTTC.

The chain recombines TRBV6-5 with TRBJ2-2, with D unresolved. The CDR3 length is 12 residues. The V end was cut by 3 bases, the J end by 6 bases, with 5 bases between. Germline CDR1 reads MNHEY; CDR2 reads SVGAGI. CDR3 residues: CASSYTAGELFF. The CDR3 DNA is TGTGCCAGCAGTTATACGGCCGGGGAGCTGTTTTTT.

The rearrangement links TRBV18 to TRBJ2-5; 7 bases fit TRBD2. The CDR3 runs to 17 residues. Losses at the gene ends were 3 bases for V and 5 bases for J; bases not matched to a gene: 15. Germline V CDR1 and CDR2: KGHSH, LQKENI. CDR3 DNA sequence: TGTGCCAGCTCACCCCCTCCGGGACTCTTTAGCGGGGAGACCCAGTACTTC. This sequence encodes CASSPPPGLFSGETQYF.

The chain carries TRBV25-1 and TRBJ2-2; 8 bases agree with TRBD2. CDR3 length: 17 amino acids. CDR1 is MGHDK, CDR2 SYGVNS, per germline. The ends lost 6 bases at V and 5 bases at J; junction bases unmatched: 14. The CDR3, as DNA: TGTGCCAGCAGCCATTGGTCGCGGGAGGATAATACCGGGGAGCTGTTTTTT. It specifies CASSHWSREDNTGELFF.

The rearrangement links TRBV3-1 (or the pseudogene TRBV3-2) to TRBJ2-2; TRBD2 matches at 12 bases. Germline V gene data show CDR1 as LGHDT and CDR2 as YNNKEL (reference sequence). Trimming cost V 3 bases and J 5 bases; bases outside gene matches: 7. This CDR3 spans 17 amino acids. CDR3 bases: TGTGCCAGCAGCCAGCTAGCGGGAGGGCCGGATACCGGGGAGCTGTTTTTT. This codes for CASSQLAGGPDTGELFF.

The gene calls are TRBV4-3 and TRBJ2-2; the match to TRBD2 covers 8 bases. V lost 4 bases to trimming and J lost 2 bases; unmatched junction nucleotides: 3. CDR1 and CDR2 from the germline V gene are LGHNA and YSLEER. This CDR3 contains 15 residues. CDR3 sequence reads: CASSPGLDNTGELFF. The CDR3 nucleotides are TGCGCCAGCAGCCCGGGACTAGATAACACCGGGGAGCTGTTTTTT.

The chain carries TRBV28 and TRBJ1-5, with 8 bases aligning to TRBD1. The CDR3 has 15 amino acids. Germline-derived CDR1 and CDR2 are MDHEN and SYDVKM. Germline trimming cut 6 bases from V and 7 bases from J; bases unmatched to any gene: 11. The CDR3 coding sequence is TGTGCCAGCAGGTCGACAGGGGAGAAGGGCCAGCCCCAGCATTTT. Its protein product is CASRSTGEKGQPQHF.

The V and J genes are TRBV11-2 and TRBJ1-2, with a weak D call TRBD1 (6 bases). V gave up 3 bases and J gave up 4 bases, with 18 bases separating them. Germline assignment: CDR1 SGHAT and CDR2 FQNNGV. The CDR3 runs to 16 residues. CDR3 in DNA: TGTGCCAGCAGCTTGGGGGTTGGGTGGGGGCTCTATGGCTACACCTTC. Encoded protein: CASSLGVGWGLYGYTF. The variable domain in full, completed from reference TRBV11-2 and TRBJ1-2, reads EAGVAQSPRYKIIEKRQSVAFWCNPISGHATLYWYQQILGQGPKLLIQFQNNGVVDDSQLPKDRFSAERLKGVDSTLKIQPAKLEDSAVYLCASSLGVGWGLYGYTFGSGTRLTVV.

The gene calls are TRBV29-1 and TRBJ2-7, with a weak D call TRBD2 (5 bases). The CDR3 is made up of 14 amino acids. V was clipped by 4 bases and J by 7 bases, with 20 bases between them. The germline V gene encodes CDR1 SQVTM and CDR2 ANQGSEA. The CDR3 reads CSVVGLTRTGEQYF. The CDR3 DNA reads TGCAGCGTTGTTGGCCTTACTAGAACTGGGGAGCAGTACTTC.

V gene TRBV18 combines with J gene TRBJ2-2, with 9 bases that match TRBD1. V lost 6 bases and J lost 4; bases outside the gene matches: 9. Germline CDR1 reads KGHSH; CDR2 reads LQKENI. The CDR3 contains 16 residues. DNA for the CDR3: TGTGCCAGCTCGCCGAAACAGGGGGCGAGCACCGGGGAGCTGTTTTTT. This encodes CASSPKQGASTGELFF. The complete variable domain, with remaining parts taken from reference TRBV18 and TRBJ2-2, reads NAGVMQNPRHLVRRRGQEARLRCSPMKGHSHVYWYRQLPEEGLKFMVYLQKENIIDESGMPKERFSAEFPKEGPSILRIQQVVRGDSAAYFCASSPKQGASTGELFFGEGSRLTVL.

V gene TRBV27 combines with J gene TRBJ2-5; a weak D match, TRBD1 (6 bases). CDR3 size: 13 residues. V was trimmed by 6 bases and J by 1 base, leaving 9 bases between them. Germline-derived CDR1 and CDR2 are MNHEY and SMNVEV (reference sequence). CDR3 in amino acids: CASRGHLQETQYF. The CDR3 DNA reads as TGTGCCAGCAGGGGACATCTCCAAGAGACCCAGTACTTC.

As regards this clone: A read error may explain this, as a much larger clone is one base away. This chain joins TRBV6-1 and TRBJ2-7, with TRBD1 identical over 9 bases. Germline CDR1 is MNHNS and CDR2 is SASEGT. This CDR3 spans 15 amino acids. The ends lost 3 bases at V and 0 bases at J; junction bases unmatched: 3. The DNA for the CDR3 is TGTGCCAGCAGTGACCCGACAGGGGGCTCCTACGAGCAGTACTTC. The encoded protein is CASSDPTGGSYEQYF.

This chain connects TRBV9 to TRBJ1-2; TRBD1 matches 11 bases. V lost 4 bases to trimming and J lost 7 bases; unmatched junction nucleotides: 9. The CDR3 sequence is 15 residues long. The germline CDR1 and CDR2 sequences are SGDLS and YYNGEE. This CDR3 is CASSSRTGGGVGYTF. CDR3 DNA sequence: TGTGCCAGCAGCTCGAGGACAGGGGGCGGGGTTGGCTACACCTTC. The full variable domain, with the rest looked up from reference TRBV9 and TRBJ1-2, is DSGVTQTPKHLITATGQRVTLRCSPRSGDLSVYWYQQSLDQGLQFLIQYYNGEERAKGNILERFSAQQFPDLHSELNLSSLELGDSALYFCASSSRTGGGVGYTFGSGTRLTVV.

The chain recombines TRBV7-5 with TRBJ2-1; the table's D gene call, TRBD1, was not cross checked with the DNA. TRBV7-5 is reported as a pseudogene. CDR3 length: 16 residues. The CDR3 nucleotides are TGTGTCAGAAGCCCGAACAGGGAACGGACCTACAATGAGCAGTTCTTC. Translating it yields CVRSPNRERTYNEQFF.

The V call is TRBV9, the J call TRBJ2-3, with a possible D match to TRBD2 (6 bases). V lost 6 bases, J lost 0 bases, and 17 bases lay in between. Germline lookup yields CDR1 SGDLS and CDR2 YYNGEE. The CDR3 extends over 16 amino acids. The CDR3 nucleotides read TGTGCCAGCACCGGCCGGCCGGGGGTTAGCACAGATACGCAGTATTTT. Encoded protein: CASTGRPGVSTDTQYF.

The V and J genes are TRBV18 and TRBJ2-7, with D maybe TRBD2 (5 bases). The CDR3 is made up of 14 amino acids. Deletions cut 2 bases from V and 1 base from J, with 9 bases between. Germline lookup yields CDR1 KGHSH and CDR2 LQKENI. CDR3 bases: TGTGCCAGCTCACCATATTCGGGATCCTACGAGCAGTACTTC. Its protein product is CASSPYSGSYEQYF.

The rearrangement links TRBV5-1 to TRBJ2-3; D gene unclear. V was shortened by 0 bases and J by 10 bases, with 15 bases between the two germline ends. This CDR3 region has 14 residues. Looked up from germline, CDR1 is SGHRS and CDR2 is YFSETQ. For the CDR3, the DNA is TGCGCCAGCAGCTTGGCCGACTCAAGGCCACCGCAGTATTTT. Translating it yields CASSLADSRPPQYF.

The chain is built from TRBV25-1 and TRBJ2-7; tentatively, D is TRBD1 (6 bases). V lost 2 bases and J 2 bases, leaving 16 bases between the germline ends. From germline, CDR1 is MGHDK and CDR2 SYGVNS. The CDR3 is 16 residues long. CDR3 coding DNA: TGTGCCAGCAGTGAAAAGAAACAGGGCCTAACCTACGAGCAGTACTTC. It encodes CASSEKKQGLTYEQYF.

This chain connects TRBV4-3 to TRBJ1-3; TRBD1 might be the D (6 bases). Trimming removed 1 base at V and 0 bases at J, with 10 bases between. The CDR3 is 16 amino acids. The germline gives CDR1 LGHNA, CDR2 YSLEER. The CDR3 here is CASSQVGTNSGNTIYF. In DNA form, the CDR3 reads TGCGCCAGCAGCCAAGTGGGGACAAACTCTGGAAACACCATATATTTT.

Here the CDR3 DNA reads TGTGCCAGCAGTTTATCGGGCTCAGGGGATGGCTACACCTTC. It specifies CASSLSGSGDGYTF. The rearrangement joins TRBV27 to TRBJ1-2; tentatively, D is TRBD1 (6 bases). Germline V gene data show CDR1 as MNHEY and CDR2 as SMNVEV (reference sequence). The ends were cut back, 0 bases at V and 6 bases at J, with 11 bases in the middle. This CDR3 spans 14 amino acids.

This chain uses TRBV15 with TRBJ1-4; 7 bases are shared with TRBD1. V gave up 3 bases and J gave up 3 bases; unmatched junction bases: 4. Germline lookup yields CDR1 LNHNV and CDR2 YYDKDF (reference sequence). The CDR3 is 15 residues long. CDR3 residues: CATSSDRAANEKLFF. The CDR3 region has the DNA TGTGCCACCAGCAGTGACAGGGCTGCTAATGAAAAACTGTTTTTT.

The chain combines TRBV19 with TRBJ2-2; 7 nucleotides match TRBD2. This CDR3 has 20 amino acids. Germline lookup yields CDR1 LNHDA and CDR2 SQIVND (reference sequence). J gave up 3 bases and V 3 bases, and 19 bases lay outside the gene matches. CDR3 bases: TGTGCCAGTAGTATTCGGTACGGGTGGCGGGGGAGCTATTACACCGGGGAGCTGTTTTTT. It codes for CASSIRYGWRGSYYTGELFF.

The genes are TRBV5-1 and TRBJ1-1; D perhaps matches TRBD1 (6 bases). The germline V gene encodes CDR1 SGHRS and CDR2 YFSETQ. Trimming took off 0 bases at V and 7 bases at J, with 16 bases between the two ends. The CDR3 has 15 amino acids. The CDR3, as DNA: TGCGCCAGCAGCTTGGCCCCCGCAGGGACATATGAAGCTTTCTTT. Its protein product is CASSLAPAGTYEAFF.

The DNA of the CDR3 is TGCAGTGCTAGTTATCCCCAGGCTGCAACTAATGAAAAACTGTTTTTT. This gives the protein CSASYPQAATNEKLFF. V is TRBV20-1 and J is TRBJ1-4; D is uncertain. V was pared by 3 bases and J by 0 bases, with 14 bases between. In germline, CDR1 is DFQATT, CDR2 SNEGSKA (reference sequence). The CDR3 sequence is 16 residues long.

The chain recombines TRBV6-2 or TRBV6-3 with TRBJ1-1; D is unclear. Germline CDR1 reads MNHEY; CDR2 reads SVGEGT. V lost 6 bases and J 4 bases, leaving 6 bases between the germline ends. CDR3 length: 11 amino acids. The CDR3 DNA reads as TGTGCCAGCAGCCGGAGCACTGAAGCTTTCTTT. It codes for CASSRSTEAFF.

The V and J genes are TRBV10-3 and TRBJ1-5; 8 bases fit TRBD1. V lost 3 bases to trimming and J lost 3 bases; unmatched junction nucleotides: 7. This CDR3 region has 16 residues. Germline V CDR1 and CDR2: ENHRY, SYGVKD. The CDR3 nucleotides read TGTGCCATCAGTGATTTGAACAGGGGGGACAATCAGCCCCAGCATTTT. This codes for CAISDLNRGDNQPQHF.

The V gene is TRBV10-3, the J gene TRBJ2-7; 8 positions agree with TRBD1. V was pared by 6 bases and J by 3 bases, with 13 bases of the junction left unmatched. This CDR3 is built from 16 residues. In germline, CDR1 is ENHRY, CDR2 SYGVKD. The DNA for the CDR3 is TGTGCCATCAGCGAACCTAGGACAGGGCAAGTCTACGAGCAGTACTTC. Translation gives CAISEPRTGQVYEQYF.

This clone came up many times. The rearrangement links TRBV7-9 to TRBJ1-4; the D is unclear. The V gene lost 1 base and the J gene lost 5 bases, with 8 bases spanning the gap. The CDR3 runs 14 residues. Germline V CDR1 and CDR2: SEHNR, FQNEAQ (reference sequence). The CDR3 here is CASSLELGNEKLFF. The CDR3, as DNA: TGTGCCAGCAGCTTAGAACTGGGCAATGAAAAACTGTTTTTT.

The chain links TRBV9 to TRBJ2-1; 8 nucleotides agree with TRBD2. CDR3 length equals 13 residues. From germline, CDR1 is SGDLS and CDR2 YYNGEE. Trimming at V came to 0 bases and at J to 9 bases, leaving 2 bases not matched to a gene. The CDR3 DNA reads TGTGCCAGCAGCGTAGCGGGAGGGGGTGAGCAGTTCTTC. It codes for CASSVAGGGEQFF.

The rearrangement uses TRBV7-9 and TRBJ1-2; 7 nucleotides align to TRBD1. The CDR3 runs 16 residues. Trimming removed 1 base from V and 6 bases from J; junction bases left unmatched: 11. The germline CDR1 and CDR2 sequences are SEHNR and FQNEAQ (reference sequence). The CDR3 region has the DNA TGTGCCAGCAGCTTAGAGGTGGCAGGGGGGTATGATGGCTACACCTTC. Its protein is CASSLEVAGGYDGYTF.